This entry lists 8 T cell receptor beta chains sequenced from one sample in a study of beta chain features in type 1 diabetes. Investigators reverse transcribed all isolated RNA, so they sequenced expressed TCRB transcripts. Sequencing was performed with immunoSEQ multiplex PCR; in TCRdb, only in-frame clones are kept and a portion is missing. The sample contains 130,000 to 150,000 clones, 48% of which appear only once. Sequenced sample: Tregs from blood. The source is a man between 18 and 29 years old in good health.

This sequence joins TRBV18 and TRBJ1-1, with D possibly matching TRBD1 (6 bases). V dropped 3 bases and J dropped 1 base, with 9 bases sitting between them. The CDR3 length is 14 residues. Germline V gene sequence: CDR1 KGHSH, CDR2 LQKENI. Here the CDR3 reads CASSPWTANTEAFF. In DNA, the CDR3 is TGTGCCAGCTCACCTTGGACAGCGAACACTGAAGCTTTCTTT.

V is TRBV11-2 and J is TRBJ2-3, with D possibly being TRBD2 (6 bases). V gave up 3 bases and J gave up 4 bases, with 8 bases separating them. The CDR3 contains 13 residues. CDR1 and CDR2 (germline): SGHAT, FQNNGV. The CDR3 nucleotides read TGTGCCAGCAGCTTCCCGGGGGCAGATACGCAGTATTTT. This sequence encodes CASSFPGADTQYF.

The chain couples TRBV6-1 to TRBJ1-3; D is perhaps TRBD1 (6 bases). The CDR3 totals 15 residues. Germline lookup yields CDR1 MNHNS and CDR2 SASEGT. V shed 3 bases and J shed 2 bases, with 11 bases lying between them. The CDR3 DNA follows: TGTGCCAGCAGTGACCAGGGGCAGGCTGGAAACACCATATATTTT. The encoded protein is CASSDQGQAGNTIYF.

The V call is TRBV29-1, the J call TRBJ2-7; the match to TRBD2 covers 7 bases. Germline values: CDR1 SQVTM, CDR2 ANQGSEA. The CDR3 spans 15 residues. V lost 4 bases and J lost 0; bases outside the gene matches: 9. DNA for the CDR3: TGCAGCGTTGGCGGCCGCGGGGGAACCTCCTACGAGCAGTACTTC. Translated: CSVGGRGGTSYEQYF.

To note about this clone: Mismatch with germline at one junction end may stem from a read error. CDR3 nucleotides: TGTGCCACCAGCTGGACAGGGACCTACGAGCAGTACTTC. This encodes CATSWTGTYEQYF. The chain is built from TRBV7-9 and TRBJ2-7, with TRBD1 matching over 8 bases. This CDR3 has 13 residues. The germline V gene has CDR1 SEHNR and CDR2 FQNEAQ (reference sequence).

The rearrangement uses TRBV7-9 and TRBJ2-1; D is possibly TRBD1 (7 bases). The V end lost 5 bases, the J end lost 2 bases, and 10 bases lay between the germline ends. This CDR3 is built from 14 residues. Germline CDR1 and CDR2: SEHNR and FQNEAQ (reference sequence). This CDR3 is CASSPGGPYNEQFF. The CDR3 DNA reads TGTGCCAGCAGCCCAGGGGGGCCCTACAATGAGCAGTTCTTC. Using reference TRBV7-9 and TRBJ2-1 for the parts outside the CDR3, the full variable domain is DTGVSQNPRHKITKRGQNVTFRCDPISEHNRLYWYRQTLGQGPEFLTYFQNEAQLEKSRLLSDRFSAERPKGSFSTLEIQRTEQGDSAMYLCASSPGGPYNEQFFGPGTRLTVL.

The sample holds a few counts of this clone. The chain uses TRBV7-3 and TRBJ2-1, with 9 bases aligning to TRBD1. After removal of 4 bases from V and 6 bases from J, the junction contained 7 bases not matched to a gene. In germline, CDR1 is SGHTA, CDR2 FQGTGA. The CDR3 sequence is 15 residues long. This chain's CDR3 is CASSSSGTGINEQFF. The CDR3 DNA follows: TGTGCCAGCAGCTCTTCCGGGACAGGGATCAATGAGCAGTTCTTC. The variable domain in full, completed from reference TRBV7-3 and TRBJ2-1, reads GAGVSQTPSNKVTEKGKYVELRCDPISGHTALYWYRQSLGQGPEFLIYFQGTGAADDSGLPNDRFFAVRPEGSVSTLKIQRTERGDSAVYLCASSSSGTGINEQFFGPGTRLTVL.

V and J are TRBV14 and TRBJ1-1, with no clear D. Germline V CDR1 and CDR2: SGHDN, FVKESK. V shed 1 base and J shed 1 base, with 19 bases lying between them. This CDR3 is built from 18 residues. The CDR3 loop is CASSQAIRGASWNTEAFF. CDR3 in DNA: TGTGCCAGCAGCCAAGCAATACGGGGTGCGTCATGGAACACTGAAGCTTTCTTT.